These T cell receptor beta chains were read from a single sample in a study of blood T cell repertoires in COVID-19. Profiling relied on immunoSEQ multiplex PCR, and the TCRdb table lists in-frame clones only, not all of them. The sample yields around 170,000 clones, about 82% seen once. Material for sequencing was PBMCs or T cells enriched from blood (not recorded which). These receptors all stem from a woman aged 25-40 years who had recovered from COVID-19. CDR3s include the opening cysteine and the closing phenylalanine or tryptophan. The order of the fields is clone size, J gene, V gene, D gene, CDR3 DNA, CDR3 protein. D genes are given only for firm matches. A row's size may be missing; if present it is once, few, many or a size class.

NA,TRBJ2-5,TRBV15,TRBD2,TGTGCCACCAGCAGAGGAAATCGGGGGGGGCAAGAGACCCAGTACTTC,CATSRGNRGGQETQYF
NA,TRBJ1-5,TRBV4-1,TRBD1,TGCGCCAGCAGCCAAGATTTAGGGGGCCGTCAGCCCCAGCATTTT,CASSQDLGGRQPQHF
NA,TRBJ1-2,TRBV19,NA,TGTGCCAGTAGTATCGGTATCTGGGTTGACCAGGGAGGCTACACCTTC,CASSIGIWVDQGGYTF
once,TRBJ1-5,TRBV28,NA,TGTGCCAGCAACCTTGCCACTGGTTATCAATGGCCCCAGCATTTT,CASNLATGYQWPQHF
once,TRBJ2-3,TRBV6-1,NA,TGTGCCAGCAGTGATGGCAGGGACACAGATACGCAGTATTTT,CASSDGRDTDTQYF
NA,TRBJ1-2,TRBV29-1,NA,TGCAGCGCCTCGGAGACAGCGTCTTATGGCTACACCTTC,CSASETASYGYTF
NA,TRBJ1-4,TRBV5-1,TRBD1,TGCGCCAGCAGCTTGGCGGACAGGGTTGAAAAACTGTTTTTT,CASSLADRVEKLFF
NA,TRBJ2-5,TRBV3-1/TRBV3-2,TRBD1,TGTGCCAGCAGCCACACAGGGGGCGCAGGGACCCAGTACTTC,CASSHTGGAGTQYF
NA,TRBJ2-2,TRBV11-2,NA,TGTGCCAGCAGCTCCCCAGGAACCGGGGAGCTGTTTTTT,CASSSPGTGELFF
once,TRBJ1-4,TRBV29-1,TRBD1,TGCAGCGTTAGGTTACAGGGGTACGAAAAACTGTTTTTT,CSVRLQGYEKLFF
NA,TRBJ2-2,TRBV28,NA,TGTGCCAGCAGGATAGCGGCCCTGAACACCGGGGAGCTGTTTTTT,CASRIAALNTGELFF
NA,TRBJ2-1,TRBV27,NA,TGTGCCAGCAGTTTTGCTAACTCCTACAATGAGCAGTTCTTC,CASSFANSYNEQFF
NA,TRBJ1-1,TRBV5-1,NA,TGCGCCAGCAGCGAGACAGTTAGCGGGGACACTGAAGCTTTCTTT,CASSETVSGDTEAFF
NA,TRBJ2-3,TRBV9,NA,TGTGCCAGCAGCACGGGGATTTCTTCAGCAGATACGCAGTATTTT,CASSTGISSADTQYF
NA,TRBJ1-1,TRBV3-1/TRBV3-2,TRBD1,TGTGCCAGCAGCCAAGTTGGGACAGGGTACACTGAAGCTTTCTTT,CASSQVGTGYTEAFF
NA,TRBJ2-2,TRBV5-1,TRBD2,TGCGCCAGCAGCCCAGGACTAGCTTTTGGCGGGGAGCTGTTTTTT,CASSPGLAFGGELFF
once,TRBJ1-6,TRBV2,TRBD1,TGTGCCAGCAGATTGGGACAGGGGTCGAGCTCCTATAATTCACCCCTCCACTTT,CASRLGQGSSSYNSPLHF
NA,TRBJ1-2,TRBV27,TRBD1,TGTGCCAGCAGTCCCCGGACAGGGGGCAACTATGGCTACACCTTC,CASSPRTGGNYGYTF
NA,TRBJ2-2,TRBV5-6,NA,TGTGCCAGCAGCTTAGGGGGGAACACCGGGGAGCTGTTTTTT,CASSLGGNTGELFF
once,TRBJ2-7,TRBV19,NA,TGTGCCAGTAGTATAGGGGCAGGGGCGGGTTACGAGCAGTACTTC,CASSIGAGAGYEQYF
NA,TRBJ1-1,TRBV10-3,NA,TGTGCCATCAGTGAGTCGGGGCAGGTGGGGAACACTGAAGCTTTCTTT,CAISESGQVGNTEAFF
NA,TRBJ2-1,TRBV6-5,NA,TGTGCCAGCCGCCGGACTGGAGGTTCCAATGAGCAGTTCTTC,CASRRTGGSNEQFF
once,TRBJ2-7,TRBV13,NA,TGTGCCAGCAGCTACGGGACTTTCGCCTACGAGCAGTACTTC,CASSYGTFAYEQYF
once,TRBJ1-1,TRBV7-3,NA,TGTGCCAGCAGCCTCCAGTCCGGAGGCAACACTGAAGCTTTCTTT,CASSLQSGGNTEAFF
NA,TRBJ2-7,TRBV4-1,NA,TGCGCCAGCAGCCAAGATCAGGGGGCTAGCGGCCTAACCTACGAGCAGTACTTC,CASSQDQGASGLTYEQYF
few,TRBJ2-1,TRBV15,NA,TGTGCCACCAGCAGAGATTCTTCCGGGACTCAAAGGCCTAATGAGCAGTTCTTC,CATSRDSSGTQRPNEQFF
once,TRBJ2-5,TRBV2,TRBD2,TGTGCCAGCAGCCGGGGGGTTGAAGAGACCCAGTACTTC,CASSRGVEETQYF
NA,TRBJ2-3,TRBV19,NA,TGTGCCAGTAGTACCCATCCGAGTTCTGGGGGGAGCACAGATACGCAGTATTTT,CASSTHPSSGGSTDTQYF
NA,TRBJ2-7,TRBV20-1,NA,TGCAGTGCTAGTATAGCGCACGAGCAGTACTTC,CSASIAHEQYF
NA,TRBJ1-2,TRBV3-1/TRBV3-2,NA,TGTGCCAGCAGCCAGGCACAGGGCCATGGCTACACCTTC,CASSQAQGHGYTF
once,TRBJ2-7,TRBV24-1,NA,TGTGCCACCAGTCAAGCGAACACATACGAGCAGTACTTC,CATSQANTYEQYF
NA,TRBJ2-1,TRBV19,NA,TGTGCCAGTAGTATAGATCTATTGGGGAGCAATGAGCAGTTCTTC,CASSIDLLGSNEQFF
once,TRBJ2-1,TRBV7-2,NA,TGTGCCAGCAGCTTGTTAGCGGCCTACAATGAGCAGTTCTTC,CASSLLAAYNEQFF
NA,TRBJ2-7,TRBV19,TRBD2,TGTGCCAGTAGTATGGGGACTAACCTTTACGAGCAGTACTTC,CASSMGTNLYEQYF
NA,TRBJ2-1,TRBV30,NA,TGTGCCTGGAGTGCCAACTATGACAATGAGCAGTTCTTC,CAWSANYDNEQFF
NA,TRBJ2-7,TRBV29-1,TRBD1,TGCAGCGTTGAGACAGGGCCCTCCTCCTACGAGCAGTACTTC,CSVETGPSSYEQYF
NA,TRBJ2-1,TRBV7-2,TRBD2,TGTGCCAGCAGCTTAGCCTGGGGGGGGTCGGCGCAGTTCTTC,CASSLAWGGSAQFF
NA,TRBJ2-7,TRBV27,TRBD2,TGTGCCAGCAGTCTAAAACGACTAGCGGGAGTGTCCTACGAGCAGTACTTC,CASSLKRLAGVSYEQYF
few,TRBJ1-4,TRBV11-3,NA,TGTGCCAGCAGCTCCCCCCCGGGACACGCTCCCGCGGATGAAAAACTGTTTTTT,CASSSPPGHAPADEKLFF
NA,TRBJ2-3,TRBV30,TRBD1,TGTGCCTGGAGTGGGGGACAGTCTAGCACAGATACGCAGTATTTT,CAWSGGQSSTDTQYF
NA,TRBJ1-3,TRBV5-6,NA,TGTGCCAGCAGCTTGGTGGGGAGAGTTGGGCCTGGAAACACCATATATTTT,CASSLVGRVGPGNTIYF
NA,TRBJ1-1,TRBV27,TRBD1,TGTGCCAGCAGTCTGACAGGGTTCACTGAAGCTTTCTTT,CASSLTGFTEAFF
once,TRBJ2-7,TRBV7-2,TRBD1,TGTGCCAGCAGCTTAGATGGGACAGGTAGTGTATGGGAGCAGTACTTC,CASSLDGTGSVWEQYF
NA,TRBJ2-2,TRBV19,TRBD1,TGTGCCAGTAGTATGACAGGGGGCGCGAACACCGGGGAGCTGTTTTTT,CASSMTGGANTGELFF
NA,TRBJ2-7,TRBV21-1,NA,TGTGCCAGCAGCAAAGCCAGGGAAGCCTACGAGCAGTACTTC,CASSKAREAYEQYF
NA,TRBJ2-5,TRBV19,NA,TGTGCCAGTAGTACCAACACCGAGACCCAGTACTTC,CASSTNTETQYF
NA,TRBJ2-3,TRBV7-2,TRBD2,TGTGCCAGCAGCTCCGGGACTAGACCGTTTGGCACAGATACGCAGTATTTT,CASSSGTRPFGTDTQYF